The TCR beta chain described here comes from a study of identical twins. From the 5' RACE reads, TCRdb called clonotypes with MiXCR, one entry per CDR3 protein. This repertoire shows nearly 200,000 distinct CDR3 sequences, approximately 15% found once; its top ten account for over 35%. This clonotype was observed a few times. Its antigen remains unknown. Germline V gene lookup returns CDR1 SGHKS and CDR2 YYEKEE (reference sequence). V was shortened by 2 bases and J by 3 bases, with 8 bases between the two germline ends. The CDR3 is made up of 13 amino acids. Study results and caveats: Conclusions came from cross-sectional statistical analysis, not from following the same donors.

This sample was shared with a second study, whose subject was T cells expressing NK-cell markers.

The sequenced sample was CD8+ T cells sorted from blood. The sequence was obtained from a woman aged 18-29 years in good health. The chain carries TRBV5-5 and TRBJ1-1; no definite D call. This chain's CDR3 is CASSFGRYTEAFF. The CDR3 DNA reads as TGTGCCAGCAGCTTCGGGCGGTACACTGAAGCTTTCTTT.